This TCR beta chain comes out of a study of T cell responses to AZD1222 COVID-19 vaccine. Findings of the study overall: Just a handful of people given AZD1222 tested seropositive at baseline.

The protocol was immunoSEQ multiplex PCR, while the TCRdb copy is restricted to in-frame clones and leaves out a portion. Of more than 110,000 clones listed, nearly 95% are singletons. CDR1 is MNHEY and CDR2 is SVGAGI in the germline V gene. The V gene lost 2 bases and the J gene lost 0 bases, with 7 bases spanning the gap. The CDR3 has 14 amino acids. For this clone: The antigen is unknown. Other DNA sequences within the sample encode an identical CDR3.

The chain couples TRBV6-5 to TRBJ1-1; unclear D gene. The sequenced sample was peripheral blood, obtained 28 days after the second AZD1222 dose. This sequence was found in an adult who received the AZD1222 COVID-19 vaccine. The CDR3, as DNA: TGTGCCAGCAGTTACACCAGGATGAACACTGAAGCTTTCTTT. This gives the protein CASSYTRMNTEAFF.